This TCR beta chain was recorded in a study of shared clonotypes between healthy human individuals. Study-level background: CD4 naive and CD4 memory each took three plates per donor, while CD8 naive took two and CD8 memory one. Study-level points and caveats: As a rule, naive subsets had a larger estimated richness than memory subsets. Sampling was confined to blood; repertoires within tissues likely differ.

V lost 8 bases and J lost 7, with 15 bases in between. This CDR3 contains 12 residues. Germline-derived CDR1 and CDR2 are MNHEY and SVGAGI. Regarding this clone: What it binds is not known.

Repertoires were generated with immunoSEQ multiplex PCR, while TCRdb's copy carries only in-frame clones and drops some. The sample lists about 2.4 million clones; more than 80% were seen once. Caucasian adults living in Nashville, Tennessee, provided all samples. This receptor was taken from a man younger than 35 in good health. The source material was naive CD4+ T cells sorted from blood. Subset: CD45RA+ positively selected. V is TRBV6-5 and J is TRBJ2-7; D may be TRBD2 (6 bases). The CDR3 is CASRGGPGEQYF. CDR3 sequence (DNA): TGTGCCAGCCGAGGAGGGCCCGGAGAGCAGTACTTC.